The 12 T cell receptor beta chains below were found in one sample sequenced in a study of regulatory T cells in long-lasting Graves disease. The time point is: persistent/refractory GD, antithyroid drugs over 5 years with positive TRAb. Preparation of the TCR library used RNA extracted from PBMCs. The authors built TCR beta libraries using iRepertoire HTBI primers and Arm-PCR of CDR3 regions. TCRdb re-derived calls from the multiplex PCR reads in MiXCR, one entry per CDR3 protein. The sample lists more than 300,000 distinct CDR3 sequences, roughly 25% occurring once. The specimen was peripheral blood mononuclear cells (PBMCs), collected when the disease was refractory, from a patient treated with antithyroid drugs. The receptors here all came from a woman aged 35 to 49 with Graves disease.

The CDR3 coding sequence is TGCGCCAGCAGTGAGTGGTTAGCGGAGCCGAACGAGCAGTACTTC. Encoded protein: CASSEWLAEPNEQYF. The rearrangement uses TRBV10-2 and TRBJ2-7, with D possibly being TRBD2 (6 bases). The V gene lost 1 base and the J gene lost 5 bases, with 15 bases spanning the gap. CDR1 is WSHSY and CDR2 is SAAADI in the germline V gene. This CDR3 is 15 amino acids long.

This clonotype was picked up one time. V and J are TRBV6-9 and TRBJ2-1; either TRBD1 or TRBD2 may fit D (5 bases each). The germline CDR1 and CDR2 sequences are MNHGY and SVAAGI. V was trimmed by 3 bases and J by 9 bases, leaving 21 bases between them. This CDR3 is built from 16 residues. The CDR3 sequence is CASSYHGTTEFGEQFF. CDR3 in DNA: TGTGCCAGCAGTTACCATGGGACCACGGAGTTCGGTGAGCAGTTCTTC.

This clonotype was seen many times. CDR3 bases: TGTGCCAGCAGCTTACTGGACCTGAACACTGAAGCTTTCTTT. Translation: CASSLLDLNTEAFF. The rearrangement joins TRBV11-2 to TRBJ1-1, with D hard to call. V lost 2 bases, J lost 0 bases, and 7 bases lay in between. Germline V gives CDR1 SGHAT, CDR2 FQNNGV. The CDR3 loop spans 14 amino acids.

The CDR3 sequence is CASRGIAGDTQYF. The CDR3 DNA reads TGTGCCAGCAGGGGGATAGCGGGAGATACGCAGTATTTT. The chain joins TRBV6-1 to TRBJ2-3; TRBD2 matches 7 bases. CDR1 is MNHNS and CDR2 is SASEGT in the germline V gene. Trimming removed 6 bases from V and 5 bases from J; junction bases left unmatched: 5. This CDR3 has 13 residues.

In this sample, this clonotype turned up many times. This chain connects TRBV11-2 to TRBJ1-6; possibly TRBD1 for D (6 bases). The CDR3 is made up of 14 amino acids. Germline V gives CDR1 SGHAT, CDR2 FQNNGV. V gave up 7 bases and J gave up 8 bases, with 15 bases separating them. The CDR3 nucleotides read TGTGCCAGCAACAAACAGGGTTCTGATTCACCCCTCCACTTT. Translated: CASNKQGSDSPLHF.

The chain carries TRBV13 and TRBJ2-6; D might be TRBD1 (5 bases). V lost 0 bases to trimming and J lost 2 bases, with 5 bases between them. This CDR3 contains 15 residues. Germline loops: CDR1 PRHDT, CDR2 FYEKMQ (reference sequence). The CDR3 loop reads CASSLGDTGANVLTF. The CDR3 DNA reads as TGTGCCAGCAGCTTAGGGGACACTGGGGCCAACGTCCTGACTTTC. Based on the CDR3 plus reference TRBV13 and TRBJ2-6, the full variable domain is AAGVIQSPRHLIKEKRETATLKCYPIPRHDTVYWYQQGPGQDPQFLISFYEKMQSDKGSIPDRFSAQQFSDYHSELNMSSLELGDSALYFCASSLGDTGANVLTFGAGSRLTVL.

This clonotype was seen repeatedly, ten times or more. V is TRBV2 and J is TRBJ1-1; no clear D. With 6 bases removed from V and 0 bases from J, the gap between germline ends came to 8 bases. The CDR3 is made up of 13 amino acids. Per germline, CDR1 SNHLY and CDR2 FYNNEI. In DNA, the CDR3 is TGTGCCAGCAGATTCAACCTGAACACTGAAGCTTTCTTT. This sequence encodes CASRFNLNTEAFF.

Many counts were recorded for this clonotype. The chain combines TRBV18 with TRBJ1-1; D remains unclear. V was shortened by 8 bases and J by 8 bases, with 12 bases between the two germline ends. Germline V gene data show CDR1 as KGHSH and CDR2 as LQKENI. The length of the CDR3 is 11 residues. CDR3 sequence: CASTRGSEAFF. The CDR3 DNA reads as TGTGCCAGCACGCGGGGAAGCGAAGCTTTCTTT.

The table lists this clonotype with many counts. CDR3 DNA sequence: TGTGCCAGCAGTTTAATGGGGGCAGGGACTGAAGCTTTCTTT. Its protein is CASSLMGAGTEAFF. The chain employs TRBV28 and TRBJ1-1; maybe TRBD1 (6 bases). The CDR3 runs to 14 residues. Between the trimmed V and J ends, which lost 2 bases and 5 bases, there was a span of 12 bases. Germline lookup yields CDR1 MDHEN and CDR2 SYDVKM.

This rearrangement joins TRBV6-5 to TRBJ2-7; TRBD2 agrees at 11 bases. The V gene's germline CDR1 is MNHEY and CDR2 SVGAGI. There are 20 residues in the CDR3. With 0 bases clipped from V and 0 bases from J, the junction kept 13 bases outside the gene matches. CDR3 amino acids: CASSYSISGLAGGDSYEQYF. The CDR3 DNA reads as TGTGCCAGCAGTTACTCGATTTCTGGGCTAGCGGGAGGCGACTCCTACGAGCAGTACTTC.

With regard to this clonotype: This may come from a read error, since a much larger clone is one base off. The V and J genes are TRBV6-2 or TRBV6-3 and TRBJ2-7; perhaps D is TRBD1 or TRBD2 (5 bases each). The CDR3 has 13 residues. V gave up 11 bases and J gave up 2 bases, with 16 bases separating them. The V gene's germline CDR1 is MNHEY and CDR2 SVGEGT. CDR3 amino acids: CAGETGPTYEQYF. The DNA of the CDR3 is TGTGCCGGCGAAACGGGGCCGACCTACGAGCAGTACTTC.

The V gene is TRBV5-1, the J gene TRBJ1-1; no firm D call. The CDR3 runs to 16 residues. V was pared by 3 bases and J by 1 base, with 16 bases between. Germline values: CDR1 SGHRS, CDR2 YFSETQ. The CDR3 loop is CASSSPPPGENTEAFF. The CDR3 region has the DNA TGCGCCAGCAGCTCGCCTCCCCCAGGTGAGAACACTGAAGCTTTCTTT.